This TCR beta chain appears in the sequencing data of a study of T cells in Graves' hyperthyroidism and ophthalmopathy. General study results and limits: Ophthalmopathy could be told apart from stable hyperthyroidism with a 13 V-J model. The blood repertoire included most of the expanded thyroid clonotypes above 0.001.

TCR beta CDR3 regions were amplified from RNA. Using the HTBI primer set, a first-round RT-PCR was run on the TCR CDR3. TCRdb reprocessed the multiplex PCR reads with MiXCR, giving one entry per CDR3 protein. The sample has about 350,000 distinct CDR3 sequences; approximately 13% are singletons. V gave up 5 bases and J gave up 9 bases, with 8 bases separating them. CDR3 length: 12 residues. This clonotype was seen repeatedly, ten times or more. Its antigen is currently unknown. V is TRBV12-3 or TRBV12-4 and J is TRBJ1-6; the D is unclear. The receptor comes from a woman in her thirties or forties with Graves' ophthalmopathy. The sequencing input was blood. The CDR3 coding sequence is TGTGCCAGCAGTCACCTTCTTTCACCCCTCCACTTT. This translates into CASSHLLSPLHF.